A single count supports the clone carrying this T cell receptor (beta chain). These data originate in a study of blood T cell repertoires in COVID-19. Study at large: From T cells, B-cell-depleted T cells, or PBMCs came the material, which was cDNA or gDNA.

Using immunoSEQ multiplex PCR, the repertoire was profiled, and TCRdb retains in-frame clones only, with some absent. The table has fewer than 450,000 clones, about 90% seen once. J was trimmed by 7 bases and V by 6 bases; bases with no gene match: 5. The length of the CDR3 is 14 residues. From germline, CDR1 is MNHEY and CDR2 SVGAGI. The sequencing input was peripheral blood. V is TRBV6-5 and J is TRBJ2-1, with 11 bases identical to TRBD1. This clonotype was obtained from a woman younger than 35 who had recovered from COVID-19. CDR3 sequence reads: CASRMDRGHNEQFF. As DNA, the CDR3 is TGTGCCAGCAGGATGGACAGGGGGCATAATGAGCAGTTCTTC.